This T cell receptor beta chain appears in the sequencing data of a study of OX40 agonist ivuxolimab in advanced cancers. Whole-study context: Ivuxolimab, an antibody acting as an agonist of OX40 (CD134), was used to treat patients. Study conclusions and caveats: At doses 0.1 to 3.0 mg/kg, CD4+ and CD8+ clones expanded.

Measured with immunoSEQ multiplex PCR; TCRdb has only the in-frame clones, and not every one. The sample has 35,000 to 55,000 clones, less than 90% seen once; the top ten hold 6.5% to 8%. Note on this clone: Its antigen is not identified.

This clonotype originated in an adult with an advanced solid tumor such as melanoma, head and neck, liver or kidney cancer. The sequences come from CD4+ or CD8+ T cells sorted from blood, collected in a trial of the OX40 agonist ivuxolimab.

The CDR3 DNA reads TGTGCCAGCTCACCAGGGGACGAGCAGTACTTC. This codes for CASSPGDEQYF. V usage is TRBV18 and J usage is TRBJ2-7; D remains ambiguous. V was pared by 2 bases and J by 5 bases, with 4 bases between. The CDR3 covers 11 residues. Germline CDR1 reads KGHSH; CDR2 reads LQKENI.